This entry features one T cell receptor beta chain sequence. Its specificity is unknown. Clones were read by immunoSEQ multiplex PCR, and TCRdb kept only the in-frame ones, dropping some. The profile shows under 20,000 clones, approximately 92% of them singletons. This entry is derived from a study of untreated major depressive disorder. The trim removed 0 bases at V and 4 bases at J, leaving 4 bases unmatched. The CDR3 runs 15 residues. CDR1 is MGHRA, CDR2 YSYEKL, per germline. Study results and caveats: CD4+ T cells from depressed patients used TRBV05-01 (Vbeta 5.1) more often than controls.

Sequencing was done on a sample of CD4+ T cells from PBMCs. This sequence joins TRBV4-1 and TRBJ2-7, with TRBD2 matching over 9 bases. This sequence was found in a middle-aged woman with major depressive disorder. Written as DNA, the CDR3 is TGCGCCAGCAGCCAAGAAGCGGGGGGATCATACGAGCAGTACTTC. Its translation: CASSQEAGGSYEQYF.